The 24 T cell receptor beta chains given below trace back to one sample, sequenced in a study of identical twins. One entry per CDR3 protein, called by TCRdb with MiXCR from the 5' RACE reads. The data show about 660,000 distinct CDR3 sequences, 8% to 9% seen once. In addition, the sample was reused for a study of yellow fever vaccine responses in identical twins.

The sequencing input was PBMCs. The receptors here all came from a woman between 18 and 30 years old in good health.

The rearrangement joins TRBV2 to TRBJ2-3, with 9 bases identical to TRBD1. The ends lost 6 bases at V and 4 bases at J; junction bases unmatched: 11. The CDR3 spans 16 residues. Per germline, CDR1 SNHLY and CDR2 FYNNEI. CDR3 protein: CASRPSGTGFADTQYF. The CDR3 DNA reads TGTGCCAGCAGACCATCCGGGACAGGGTTTGCAGATACGCAGTATTTT.

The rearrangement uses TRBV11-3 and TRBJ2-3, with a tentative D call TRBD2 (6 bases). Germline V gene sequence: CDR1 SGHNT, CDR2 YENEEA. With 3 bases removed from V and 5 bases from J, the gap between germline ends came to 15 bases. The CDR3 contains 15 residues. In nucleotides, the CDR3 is TGTGCCAGCAGCTTTCCGGAGGAGGGGATAGATACGCAGTATTTT. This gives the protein CASSFPEEGIDTQYF.

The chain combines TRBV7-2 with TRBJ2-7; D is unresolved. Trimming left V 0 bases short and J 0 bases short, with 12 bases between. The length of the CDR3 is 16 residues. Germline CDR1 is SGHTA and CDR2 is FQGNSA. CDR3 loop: CASSLAVAPSSYEQYF. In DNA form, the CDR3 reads TGTGCCAGCAGCTTAGCGGTAGCCCCCAGCTCCTACGAGCAGTACTTC.

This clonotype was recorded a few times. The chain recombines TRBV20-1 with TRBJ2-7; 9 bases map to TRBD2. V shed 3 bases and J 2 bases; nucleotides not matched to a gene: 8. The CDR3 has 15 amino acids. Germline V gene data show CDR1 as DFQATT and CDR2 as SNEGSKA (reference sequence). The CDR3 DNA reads TGCAGTGCTAGGGATCTTAGCGGGAGCGCCTACGAGCAGTACTTC. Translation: CSARDLSGSAYEQYF.

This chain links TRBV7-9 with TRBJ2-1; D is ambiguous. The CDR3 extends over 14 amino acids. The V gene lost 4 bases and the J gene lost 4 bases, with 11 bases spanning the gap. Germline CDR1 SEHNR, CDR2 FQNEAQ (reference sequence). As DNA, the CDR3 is TGTGCCAGCAGCTGGACGACATCGTACAATGAGCAGTTCTTC. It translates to CASSWTTSYNEQFF.

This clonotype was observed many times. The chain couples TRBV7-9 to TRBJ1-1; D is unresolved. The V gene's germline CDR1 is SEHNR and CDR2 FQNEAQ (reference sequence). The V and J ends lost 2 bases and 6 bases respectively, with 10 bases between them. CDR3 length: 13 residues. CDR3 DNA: TGTGCCAGCAGCTTACCACAACAGTCTGAAGCTTTCTTT. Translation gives CASSLPQQSEAFF.

In nucleotides, the CDR3 is TGTGCCAGCAGCCAAGATCGTAAGGCTTTTGGGGGGGGTATGAATGAGCAGTTCTTC. As protein: CASSQDRKAFGGGMNEQFF. V gene TRBV3-1 combines with J gene TRBJ2-1; 7 bases fit TRBD2. The CDR3 extends over 19 amino acids. V lost 0 bases and J lost 7; bases outside the gene matches: 18. Per germline, CDR1 LGHDT and CDR2 YNNKEL (reference sequence).

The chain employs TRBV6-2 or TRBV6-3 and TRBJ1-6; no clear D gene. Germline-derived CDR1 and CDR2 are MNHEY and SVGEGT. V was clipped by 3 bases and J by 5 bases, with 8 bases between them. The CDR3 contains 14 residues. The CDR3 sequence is CASSYSGDNSPLHF. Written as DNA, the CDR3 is TGTGCCAGCAGTTATTCGGGAGATAATTCACCCCTCCACTTT.

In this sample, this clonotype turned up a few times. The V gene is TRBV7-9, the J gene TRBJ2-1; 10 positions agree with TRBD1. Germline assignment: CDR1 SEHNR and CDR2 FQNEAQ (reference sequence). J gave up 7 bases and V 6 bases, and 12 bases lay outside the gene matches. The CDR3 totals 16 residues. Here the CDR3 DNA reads TGTGCCAGCAGTTTTCAACCGGGACAGGGGAGAAATGAGCAGTTCTTC. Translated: CASSFQPGQGRNEQFF.

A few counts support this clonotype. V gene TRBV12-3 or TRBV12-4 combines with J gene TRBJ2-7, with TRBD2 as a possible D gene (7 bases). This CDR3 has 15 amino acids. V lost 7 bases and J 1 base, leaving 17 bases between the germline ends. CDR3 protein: CASTRGGQTSYEQYF. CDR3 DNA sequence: TGTGCCAGCACAAGGGGGGGACAAACTTCCTACGAGCAGTACTTC.

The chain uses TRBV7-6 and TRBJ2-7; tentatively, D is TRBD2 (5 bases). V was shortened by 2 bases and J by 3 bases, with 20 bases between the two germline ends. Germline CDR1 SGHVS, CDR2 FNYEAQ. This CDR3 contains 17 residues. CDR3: CASSLYIYGGSGYEQYF. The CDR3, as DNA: TGTGCCAGCAGCTTATATATTTACGGTGGCAGCGGCTACGAGCAGTACTTC.

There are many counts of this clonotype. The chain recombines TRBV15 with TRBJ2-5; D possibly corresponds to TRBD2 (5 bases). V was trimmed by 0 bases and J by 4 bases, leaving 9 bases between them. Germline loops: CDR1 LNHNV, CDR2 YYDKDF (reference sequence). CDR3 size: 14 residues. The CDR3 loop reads CATSRDRGRETQYF. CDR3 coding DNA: TGTGCCACCAGCAGAGACCGAGGGCGAGAGACCCAGTACTTC.

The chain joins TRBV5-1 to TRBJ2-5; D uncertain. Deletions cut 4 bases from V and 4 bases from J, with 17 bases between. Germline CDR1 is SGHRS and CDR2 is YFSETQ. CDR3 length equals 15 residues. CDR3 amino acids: CASSPQVSPGETQYF. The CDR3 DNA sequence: TGCGCCAGCAGCCCCCAGGTATCCCCGGGAGAGACCCAGTACTTC.

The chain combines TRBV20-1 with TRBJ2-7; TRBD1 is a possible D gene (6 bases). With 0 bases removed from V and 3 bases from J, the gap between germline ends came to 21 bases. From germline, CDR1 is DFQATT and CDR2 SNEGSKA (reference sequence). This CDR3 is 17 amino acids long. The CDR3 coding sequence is TGCAGTGCTAGAGACCCCCTAAGACAGGCTTTAAGCTACGAGCAGTACTTC. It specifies CSARDPLRQALSYEQYF.

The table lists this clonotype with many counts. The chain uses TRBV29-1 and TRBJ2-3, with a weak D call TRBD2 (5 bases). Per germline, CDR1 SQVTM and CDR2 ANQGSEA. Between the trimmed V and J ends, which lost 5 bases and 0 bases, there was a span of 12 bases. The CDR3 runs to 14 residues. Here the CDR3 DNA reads TGCAGCGTTCAAATAGGCGGGAGCACAGATACGCAGTATTTT. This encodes CSVQIGGSTDTQYF.

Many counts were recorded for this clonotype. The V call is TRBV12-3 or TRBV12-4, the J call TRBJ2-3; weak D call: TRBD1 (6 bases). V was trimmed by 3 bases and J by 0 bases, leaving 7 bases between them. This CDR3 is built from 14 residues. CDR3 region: CASSFQGSTDTQYF. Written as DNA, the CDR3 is TGTGCCAGCAGTTTTCAGGGGAGCACAGATACGCAGTATTTT.

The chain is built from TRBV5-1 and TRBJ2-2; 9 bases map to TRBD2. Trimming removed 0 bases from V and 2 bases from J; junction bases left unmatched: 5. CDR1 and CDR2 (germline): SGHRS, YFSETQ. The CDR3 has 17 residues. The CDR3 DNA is TGCGCCAGCAGCTTGGGGCGACTAGCGGCTAACACCGGGGAGCTGTTTTTT. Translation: CASSLGRLAANTGELFF.

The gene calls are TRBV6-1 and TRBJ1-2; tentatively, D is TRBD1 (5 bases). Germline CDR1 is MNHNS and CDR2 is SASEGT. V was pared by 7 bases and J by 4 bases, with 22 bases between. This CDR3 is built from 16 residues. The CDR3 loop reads CASTLLLGGTSYGYTF. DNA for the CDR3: TGTGCCAGCACCCTACTGTTGGGGGGGACGAGCTATGGCTACACCTTC.

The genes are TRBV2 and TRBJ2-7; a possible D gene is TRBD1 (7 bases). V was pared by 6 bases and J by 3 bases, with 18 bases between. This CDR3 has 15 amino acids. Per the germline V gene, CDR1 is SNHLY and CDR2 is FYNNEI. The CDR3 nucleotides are TGTGCCAGCAGCATAGGGGGCAGGGGGGACTACGAGCAGTACTTC. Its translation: CASSIGGRGDYEQYF.

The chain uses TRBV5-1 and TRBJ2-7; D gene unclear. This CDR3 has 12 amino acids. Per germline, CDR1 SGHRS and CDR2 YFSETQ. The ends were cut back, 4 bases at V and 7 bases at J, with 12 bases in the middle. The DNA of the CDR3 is TGCGCCAGCAGCACCGGAATGCGGGAGCAGTACTTC. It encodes CASSTGMREQYF.

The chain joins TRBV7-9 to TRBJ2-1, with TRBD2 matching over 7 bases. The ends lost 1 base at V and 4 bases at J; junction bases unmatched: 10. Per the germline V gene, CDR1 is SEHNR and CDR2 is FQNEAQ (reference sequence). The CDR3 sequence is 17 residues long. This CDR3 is CASSLVVSGEGYNEQFF. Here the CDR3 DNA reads TGTGCCAGCAGCTTAGTGGTTTCGGGGGAGGGGTACAATGAGCAGTTCTTC.

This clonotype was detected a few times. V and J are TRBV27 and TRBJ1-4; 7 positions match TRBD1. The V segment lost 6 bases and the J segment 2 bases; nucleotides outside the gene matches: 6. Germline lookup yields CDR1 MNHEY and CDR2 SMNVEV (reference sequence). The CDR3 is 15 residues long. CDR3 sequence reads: CASRPLQGTNEKLFF. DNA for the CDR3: TGTGCCAGCAGGCCGCTACAGGGGACTAATGAAAAACTGTTTTTT. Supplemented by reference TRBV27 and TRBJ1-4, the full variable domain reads EAQVTQNPRYLITVTGKKLTVTCSQNMNHEYMSWYRQDPGLGLRQIYYSMNVEVTDKGDVPEGYKVSRKEKRNFPLILESPSPNQTSLYFCASRPLQGTNEKLFFGSGTQLSVL.

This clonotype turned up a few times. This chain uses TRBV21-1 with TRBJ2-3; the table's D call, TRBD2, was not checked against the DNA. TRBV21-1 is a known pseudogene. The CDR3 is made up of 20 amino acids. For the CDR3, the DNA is TGTGCCAGCAGCAAAGAAGACCCCCTAGCGGGAGGCCCGCGAGCAGATACGCAGTATTTT. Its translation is CASSKEDPLAGGPRADTQYF.

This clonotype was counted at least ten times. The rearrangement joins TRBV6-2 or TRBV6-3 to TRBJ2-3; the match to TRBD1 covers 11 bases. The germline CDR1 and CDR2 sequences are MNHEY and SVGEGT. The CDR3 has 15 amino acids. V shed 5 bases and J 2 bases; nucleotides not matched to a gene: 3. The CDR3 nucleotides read TGTGCCAGCAGTCCGGGACAGGGGGACACAGATACGCAGTATTTT. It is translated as CASSPGQGDTDTQYF.